This TCR beta chain was captured by sequencing in a study of blood T cell repertoires in COVID-19. For the study at large: T cells, B-cell-depleted T cells, or PBMCs provided the cDNA or gDNA that served as material.

Measured with immunoSEQ multiplex PCR; TCRdb has only the in-frame clones, and not every one. The sample has 390,000 or so clones, 89% seen once; the top ten hold approximately 3%. Enrolled during active infection, Seattle patients were then followed longitudinally. This clone turned up a few times. The CDR3 spans 14 residues. V lost 5 bases and J lost 3, with 11 bases in between. Per the germline V gene, CDR1 is MNHNY and CDR2 is SVGAGI (reference sequence). Sequences were obtained from peripheral blood. This receptor was taken from a woman aged 25 to 39 with COVID-19, enrolled during active disease. The chain uses TRBV6-6 and TRBJ1-5; tentative D call: TRBD1 (6 bases). CDR3 nucleotides: TGTGCCAGCAGTCAGGACAGCCACAATCAGCCCCAGCATTTT. Protein: CASSQDSHNQPQHF.